What follows are 21 T cell receptor beta chains derived from one specimen sequenced in a study of CD8+ T cells in alopecia areata. RNA was isolated and reverse transcribed to cDNA, the sequencing template. Sequencing used immunoSEQ multiplex PCR; TCRdb keeps in-frame clones, though not all of them. The sample includes around 270,000 clones, 58% of them seen just once. Sample treatment: oral pan-JAK inhibitor, 5-10 mg twice daily. Sequenced here: CD4+ T cells sorted from blood, sampled at week 24, from a patient treated with tofacitinib. The origin of the receptors is a human donor with alopecia areata.

This clone turned up a few times. CDR3 nucleotides: TGCAGCGTTGAAGATACTCCCGGGATCACCGGGGAGCTGTTTTTT. Translating gives CSVEDTPGITGELFF. The chain uses TRBV29-1 and TRBJ2-2, with D perhaps TRBD2 (5 bases). Germline V gene data show CDR1 as SQVTM and CDR2 as ANQGSEA. This CDR3 has 15 amino acids. The V end lost 0 bases, the J end lost 4 bases, and 12 bases lay between the germline ends.

CDR3 sequence reads: CAWSVENYGYTF. CDR3 DNA sequence: TGTGCCTGGAGTGTGGAAAACTATGGCTACACCTTC. The rearrangement links TRBV30 to TRBJ1-2, with D unclear. The germline V gene has CDR1 GTSNPN and CDR2 SVGIG (reference sequence). V was clipped by 0 bases and J by 2 bases, with 4 bases between them. The CDR3 has 12 residues. Together with reference TRBV30 and TRBJ1-2, the CDR3 gives the full variable domain: SQTIHQWPATLVQPVGSPLSLECTVEGTSNPNLYWYRQAAGRGLQLLFYSVGIGQISSEVPQNLSASRPQDRQFILSSKKLLLSDSGFYLCAWSVENYGYTFGSGTRLTVV.

There are a few counts of this clone. This sequence joins TRBV23-1 and TRBJ1-5, with TRBD1 identical over 9 bases. TRBV23-1 qualifies as an ORF whose function is uncertain. V was pared by 8 bases and J by 4 bases, with 12 bases of the junction left unmatched. There are 16 residues in the CDR3. The CDR3 sequence: CASACYLGQGNQPQHF. As DNA, the CDR3 is TGCGCCAGCGCGTGCTACCTTGGACAGGGGAATCAGCCCCAGCATTTT.

The chain recombines TRBV18 with TRBJ1-2, with D perhaps TRBD1 (6 bases). Germline CDR1 KGHSH, CDR2 LQKENI. V was trimmed by 3 bases and J by 1 base, leaving 9 bases between them. This CDR3 has 14 residues. CDR3 residues: CASSPDRVNYGYTF. CDR3 DNA sequence: TGTGCCAGCTCACCGGACAGAGTTAACTATGGCTACACCTTC.

CDR3 residues: CSVAGAGTEAFF. CDR3 nucleotides: TGCAGCGTTGCAGGGGCGGGCACTGAAGCTTTCTTT. J is TRBJ1-1 and V is TRBV29-1; D might be TRBD1 (6 bases). Trimming shortened V by 4 bases and J by 4 bases, and 10 bases separated the two germline ends. Germline V CDR1 and CDR2: SQVTM, ANQGSEA. This CDR3 comprises 12 residues. The full variable domain, its missing parts supplied by reference TRBV29-1 and TRBJ1-1, is SAVISQKPSRDICQRGTSLTIQCQVDSQVTMMFWYRQQPGQSLTLIATANQGSEATYESGFVIDKFPISRPNLTFSTLTVSNMSPEDSSIYLCSVAGAGTEAFFGQGTRLTVV.

V and J are TRBV7-9 and TRBJ2-6; a weak D match, TRBD2 (5 bases). Germline CDR1 and CDR2: SEHNR and FQNEAQ (reference sequence). The CDR3 extends over 17 amino acids. V was cut by 7 bases and J by 4 bases, with 20 bases left in between. DNA of the CDR3: TGTGCCAGCACCCTAGTAAGGGCCGGGGTCGGGGCCAACGTCCTGACTTTC. Its protein product is CASTLVRAGVGANVLTF.

The rearrangement joins TRBV29-1 to TRBJ2-7, with D possibly TRBD2 on 7 matching bases. Germline-derived CDR1 and CDR2 are SQVTM and ANQGSEA. The ends were cut back, 7 bases at V and 6 bases at J, with 16 bases in the middle. There are 12 residues in the CDR3. CDR3 bases: TGCAGCGCCGGACACCGGGGGGCCGAGCAGTACTTC. Its translation is CSAGHRGAEQYF.

The chain has TRBV18 and TRBJ2-5; no definite D call. Trimming left V 5 bases short and J 5 bases short, with 21 bases between. The germline gives CDR1 KGHSH, CDR2 LQKENI. The CDR3 is 16 residues long. In DNA, the CDR3 is TGTGCCAGCTCAATGCTTATCCCCCCAAGAGTGGAGACCCAGTACTTC. It encodes CASSMLIPPRVETQYF. The variable domain in full, with the rest retrieved from reference TRBV18 and TRBJ2-5, is NAGVMQNPRHLVRRRGQEARLRCSPMKGHSHVYWYRQLPEEGLKFMVYLQKENIIDESGMPKERFSAEFPKEGPSILRIQQVVRGDSAAYFCASSMLIPPRVETQYFGPGTRLLVL.

This clone was seen a few times. V gene TRBV5-1 combines with J gene TRBJ2-3, with a weak D call TRBD1 (5 bases). The V gene's germline CDR1 is SGHRS and CDR2 YFSETQ. This CDR3 is built from 14 residues. The V end lost 2 bases, the J end lost 2 bases, and 9 bases lay between the germline ends. The CDR3 here is CASSLQDNTDTQYF. CDR3 nucleotide sequence: TGCGCCAGCAGCTTACAGGACAACACAGATACGCAGTATTTT.

The genes are TRBV5-1 and TRBJ2-7; D is unresolved. The length of the CDR3 is 13 residues. CDR1 SGHRS and CDR2 YFSETQ come from the germline V gene. V lost 0 bases to trimming and J lost 7 bases, with 11 bases between them. CDR3 in amino acids: CASSLAGQREQYF. Written as DNA, the CDR3 is TGCGCCAGCAGCTTGGCCGGTCAACGGGAGCAGTACTTC.

The V and J genes are TRBV30 and TRBJ1-1; the D is unclear. Trimming cost V 8 bases and J 2 bases, with 15 bases left between them. The CDR3 has 13 amino acids. CDR1 is GTSNPN, CDR2 SVGIG, per germline (reference sequence). DNA for the CDR3: TGTGCCCACACCCAAGGCGGCAACACTGAAGCTTTCTTT. As protein: CAHTQGGNTEAFF. Complete variable domain (other parts from reference TRBV30 and TRBJ1-1): SQTIHQWPATLVQPVGSPLSLECTVEGTSNPNLYWYRQAAGRGLQLLFYSVGIGQISSEVPQNLSASRPQDRQFILSSKKLLLSDSGFYLCAHTQGGNTEAFFGQGTRLTVV.

The V gene is TRBV5-1, the J gene TRBJ1-2; possibly TRBD1 for D (5 bases). The germline V and J ends were trimmed by 5 bases and 1 base, with 9 bases remaining between them. The CDR3 covers 13 residues. The germline V gene has CDR1 SGHRS and CDR2 YFSETQ. CDR3 sequence: CASSTDSNYGYTF. The CDR3 DNA reads as TGCGCCAGCAGTACAGACAGTAACTATGGCTACACCTTC.

This chain uses TRBV27 with TRBJ2-7; 7 bases match TRBD1. V trimming: 3 bases; J trimming: 3 bases; junction bases outside the gene matches: 2. Germline CDR1 and CDR2: MNHEY and SMNVEV (reference sequence). This CDR3 has 13 amino acids. In DNA form, the CDR3 reads TGTGCCAGCAGTTTTACAGGGGACTACGAGCAGTACTTC. Translation gives CASSFTGDYEQYF.

V and J are TRBV20-1 and TRBJ2-3; D gene unclear. This CDR3 is 11 amino acids long. Germline CDR1 is DFQATT and CDR2 is SNEGSKA (reference sequence). The V end lost 0 bases, the J end lost 10 bases, and 8 bases lay between the germline ends. The CDR3 DNA reads as TGCAGTGCTAGAGAGGGCAAAGCGCAGTATTTT. This sequence encodes CSAREGKAQYF.

V is TRBV5-1 and J is TRBJ2-1, with D perhaps TRBD1 or TRBD2 (7 bases each). The germline V gene has CDR1 SGHRS and CDR2 YFSETQ. The ends were cut back, 0 bases at V and 8 bases at J, with 12 bases in the middle. CDR3 length: 14 residues. DNA of the CDR3: TGCGCCAGCAGCTTGGACAGGGGAGGGGATGAGCAGTTCTTC. Its translation is CASSLDRGGDEQFF.

This clone came up a few times. The rearrangement uses TRBV7-2 and TRBJ1-5; TRBD1 matches 8 bases. There are 15 residues in the CDR3. V was clipped by 4 bases and J by 0 bases; unmatched bases: 2. CDR1 and CDR2 (germline): SGHTA, FQGNSA. In DNA form, the CDR3 reads TGTGCCAGCAGCTGGACAGGGAATAGCAATCAGCCCCAGCATTTT. The encoded protein is CASSWTGNSNQPQHF.

The V gene is TRBV29-1, the J gene TRBJ1-1; maybe TRBD1 (5 bases). CDR3 length equals 13 residues. Germline V gene data show CDR1 as SQVTM and CDR2 as ANQGSEA. V gave up 4 bases and J gave up 0 bases, with 9 bases separating them. The CDR3 coding sequence is TGCAGCGTTGGGGAACAGGTGAACACTGAAGCTTTCTTT. The encoded protein is CSVGEQVNTEAFF.

This chain links TRBV5-4 with TRBJ2-1; D gene unclear. The germline V gene has CDR1 SGHNT and CDR2 YYREEE (reference sequence). CDR3 size: 15 residues. The germline V and J ends were trimmed by 1 base and 0 bases, with 8 bases remaining between them. Here the CDR3 reads CASSLSLSSYNEQFF. In nucleotides, the CDR3 is TGTGCCAGCAGCTTGTCACTGAGCTCCTACAATGAGCAGTTCTTC.

For this clone: No DNA is shown, since the ends of the CDR3 on it are uncertain; the CDR3 is the one TCRdb lists. The rearrangement links TRBV7-2 to TRBJ1-1; the table's D call, TRBD1, has no DNA check behind it. The germline V gene has CDR1 SGHTA and CDR2 FQGNSA. The length of the CDR3 is 12 amino acids, counting both ends. The CDR3 sequence: CASSFGTGAPFF.

This clone has just a few counts. The chain has TRBV2 and TRBJ2-7; D is undetermined. Trimming cost V 3 bases and J 7 bases, with 7 bases left between them. Looked up from germline, CDR1 is SNHLY and CDR2 is FYNNEI. The CDR3 runs 11 residues. The CDR3 protein is CASSERPEQYF. The CDR3 bases are TGTGCCAGCAGTGAGCGTCCGGAGCAGTACTTC.

The V gene is TRBV5-1, the J gene TRBJ2-1; D is unclear. The germline V gene has CDR1 SGHRS and CDR2 YFSETQ. CDR3 length: 11 residues. Trimming removed 2 bases from V and 8 bases from J, with 5 bases in between. The CDR3 loop is CASSFSDEQFF. Here the CDR3 DNA reads TGCGCCAGCAGCTTCTCGGATGAGCAGTTCTTC.